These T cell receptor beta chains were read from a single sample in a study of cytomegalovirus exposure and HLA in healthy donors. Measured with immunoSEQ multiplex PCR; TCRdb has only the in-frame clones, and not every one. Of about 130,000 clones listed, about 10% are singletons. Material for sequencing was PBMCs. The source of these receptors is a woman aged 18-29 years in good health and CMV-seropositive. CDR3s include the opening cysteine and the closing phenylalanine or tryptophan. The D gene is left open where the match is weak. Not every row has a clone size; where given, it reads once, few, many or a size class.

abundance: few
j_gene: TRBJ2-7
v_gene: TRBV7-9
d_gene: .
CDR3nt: TGTGCCAGCAGCTTATACTACGAGCAGTACTTC
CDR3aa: CASSLYYEQYF

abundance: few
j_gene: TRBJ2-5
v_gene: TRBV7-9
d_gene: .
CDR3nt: TGTGCCAGCAGCTCCCTTACAGGGTACCAAGAGACCCAGTACTTC
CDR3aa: CASSSLTGYQETQYF

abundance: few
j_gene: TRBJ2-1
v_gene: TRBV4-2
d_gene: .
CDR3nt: TGTGCCAGCAGCAGCCCTAGCGACAGCTCCTACAATGAGCAGTTCTTC
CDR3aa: CASSSPSDSSYNEQFF

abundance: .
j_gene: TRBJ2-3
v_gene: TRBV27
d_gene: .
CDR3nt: TGTGCCAGCAGTTTATTCGGGGCAGATACGCAGTATTTT
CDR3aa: CASSLFGADTQYF

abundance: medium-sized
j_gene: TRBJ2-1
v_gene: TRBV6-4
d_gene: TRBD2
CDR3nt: TGTGCCAGCAGTGAGACCGGGACTAGCGGGTACAATGAGCAGTTCTTC
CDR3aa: CASSETGTSGYNEQFF

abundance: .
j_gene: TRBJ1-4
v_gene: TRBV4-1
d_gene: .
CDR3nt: TGCGCCAGCAGCCTCCACAGGGAGTTGGTCGGTGAAAAACTGTTTTTT
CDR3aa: CASSLHRELVGEKLFF

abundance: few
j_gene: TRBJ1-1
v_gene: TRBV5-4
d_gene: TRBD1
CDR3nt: TGTGCCAGCAGCTTTCGGACAGGGAGCACTGAAGCTTTCTTT
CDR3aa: CASSFRTGSTEAFF

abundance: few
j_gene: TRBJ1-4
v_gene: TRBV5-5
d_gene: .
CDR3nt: TGTGCCAGCAGCCCAGGGACACTTAGGAAACTGTTTTTT
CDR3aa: CASSPGTLRKLFF

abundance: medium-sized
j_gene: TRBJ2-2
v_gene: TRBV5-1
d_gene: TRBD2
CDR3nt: TGCGCCAGCAGCGTAAAACCGGGACTAGCGGGCTACCGCCTGAGGGAGCTGTTTTTT
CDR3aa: CASSVKPGLAGYRLRELFF

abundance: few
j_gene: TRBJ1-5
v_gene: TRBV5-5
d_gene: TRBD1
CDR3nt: TGTGCCAGCAGCTCCCAGGTGGGGCAGGGGGCTATGAATCAGCCCCAGCATTTT
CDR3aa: CASSSQVGQGAMNQPQHF

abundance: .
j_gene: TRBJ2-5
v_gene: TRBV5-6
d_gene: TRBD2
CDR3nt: TGTGCCAGCAGCTTACCGGAACTAGCGGTAGAAGAGACCCAGTACTTC
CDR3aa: CASSLPELAVEETQYF

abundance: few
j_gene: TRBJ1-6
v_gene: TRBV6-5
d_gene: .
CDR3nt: TGTGCCAGCAGTTACCGGGAGTACTCACCCCTCCACTTT
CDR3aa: CASSYREYSPLHF

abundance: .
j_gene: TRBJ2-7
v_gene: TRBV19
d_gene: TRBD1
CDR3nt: TGTGCCAGTAGTAGACCGGACAGGCAAACCTACGAGCAGTACTTC
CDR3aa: CASSRPDRQTYEQYF

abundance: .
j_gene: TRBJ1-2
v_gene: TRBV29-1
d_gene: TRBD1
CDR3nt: TGCAGCGTTGAAGAGAGGGACTTAGGGGGCTACACCTTT
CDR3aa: CSVEERDLGGYTF

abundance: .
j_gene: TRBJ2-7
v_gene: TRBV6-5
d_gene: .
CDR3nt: TGTGCCAGCAGCCCGCAAGTACTCGGCGAGCAGTACTTC
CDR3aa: CASSPQVLGEQYF

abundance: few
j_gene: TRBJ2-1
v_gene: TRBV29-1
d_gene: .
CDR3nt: TGCAGCGTTGTTGTATCTAGCTCCTACAATGAGCAGTTCTTC
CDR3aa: CSVVVSSSYNEQFF

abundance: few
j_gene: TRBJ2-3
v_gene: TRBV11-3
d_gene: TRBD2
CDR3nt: TGTGCCAGCAGCTTCGAAGCGGGAGGCACAGATACGCAGTATTTT
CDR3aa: CASSFEAGGTDTQYF